This is a list of T cell receptor beta chains from one sample in a study of blood T cells in healthy people across ages. Each CDR3 protein is one row after TCRdb ran MiXCR on the 5' RACE reads. The table has about 780,000 distinct CDR3 sequences, 20% to 30% seen once. Separately, the same data were catalogued under a study of T cells of mothers and their children.

Sample: blood. Receptors originate from a boy under 18 in good health. Each CDR3 is given with its conserved first and last residue. Each record gives: clone size, J gene, V gene, D gene, CDR3 protein, CDR3 DNA. D genes are given only for firm matches. A clone size is listed for some rows: how often the clone was seen (once, few, many), or a class if it is expanded.

- TRBJ2-3 TRBV7-6 - CASTQTGLHTDTQYF TGTGCCAGCACCCAAACGGGACTCCACACAGATACGCAGTATTTT
- TRBJ1-1 TRBV29-1 - CSAQGWGGLNTEAFF TGCAGCGCCCAGGGGTGGGGGGGTTTGAACACTGAAGCTTTCTTT
- TRBJ1-5 TRBV7-9 - CASSLIGDQPQHF TGTGCCAGCAGCTTAATTGGGGACCAGCCCCAGCATTTT
- TRBJ2-1 TRBV12-3/TRBV12-4 - CASTPGRRYEQFF TGTGCCAGCACCCCCGGGCGTCGTTATGAGCAGTTCTTC
- TRBJ1-1 TRBV19 - CASMAGSKAFF TGTGCCAGTATGGCGGGTTCTAAAGCTTTCTTT
few TRBJ2-1 TRBV12-3/TRBV12-4 - CASSLEAGWGAGQFF TGTGCCAGCAGTTTAGAAGCAGGGTGGGGGGCTGGGCAGTTCTTC
few TRBJ1-5 TRBV5-1 - CASSPLGPYSNQPQHF TGCGCCAGCAGCCCGCTGGGGCCTTATAGCAATCAGCCCCAGCATTTT
- TRBJ1-5 TRBV15 - CATSRAGNQPQHF TGTGCCACCAGCAGGGCAGGGAATCAGCCCCAGCATTTT
few TRBJ2-2 TRBV28 TRBD2 CASRTTSGSTTGELFF TGTGCCAGCAGAACGACTAGCGGGTCCACCACCGGGGAGCTGTTTTTT
- TRBJ1-1 TRBV7-8 - CASRGLEASF TGTGCCAGCAGGGGCCTTGAAGCTTCCTTT
many TRBJ2-1 TRBV2 TRBD1 CASSELGGGSYNEQFF TGTGCCAGCAGTGAATTAGGGGGCGGATCCTACAATGAGCAGTTCTTC
- TRBJ1-2 TRBV29-1 - CSVEGGANYGYTF TGCAGCGTTGAGGGGGGGGCAAACTATGGCTACACCTTC
- TRBJ1-4 TRBV20-1 - CSAGRANEKLFF TGCAGCGCGGGTAGGGCCAATGAAAAACTGTTTTTT
few TRBJ2-1 TRBV6-2/TRBV6-3 - CASSYSPIYNEQFF TGTGCCAGCAGTTACTCGCCTATTTACAATGAGCAGTTCTTC
few TRBJ1-1 TRBV5-1 - CASSLSGHPNTEAFF TGCGCCAGCAGCTTATCCGGACACCCAAACACTGAAGCTTTCTTT
few TRBJ2-6 TRBV5-1 - CASSLTANSGANVLTF TGCGCCAGCAGCTTGACCGCAAACTCTGGGGCCAACGTCCTGACTTTC
- TRBJ2-5 TRBV2 - CASSLGRTQYF TGTGCCAGCAGTTTAGGCCGGACCCAGTACTTC
few TRBJ2-4 TRBV10-3 - CAISESTIRGLVKNIQYF TGTGCCATCAGTGAGTCTACGATCCGGGGGTTAGTCAAAAACATTCAGTACTTC
- TRBJ2-5 TRBV3-1 TRBD1 CASSKTGSETQYF TGTGCCAGCTCCAAGACAGGGAGCGAGACCCAGTACTTC
- TRBJ1-5 TRBV10-3 - CAISEYREGQPQHF TGTGCCATCAGTGAGTACAGGGAGGGTCAGCCCCAGCATTTT
- TRBJ1-5 TRBV19 - CASRMWGALGQPQHF TGTGCCAGTAGGATGTGGGGGGCGCTTGGGCAGCCCCAGCATTTT
- TRBJ2-5 TRBV12-3/TRBV12-4 - CASSLYMRETQYF TGTGCCAGCAGTCTTTACATGAGAGAGACCCAGTACTTC
few TRBJ2-6 TRBV19 TRBD1 CASSVNRGSGANVLTF TGTGCCAGTAGTGTTAACAGGGGATCTGGGGCCAACGTCCTGACTTTC
few TRBJ2-7 TRBV29-1 TRBD2 CSVASSGGSSYEQYF TGCAGCGTTGCATCTAGCGGGGGAAGCTCCTACGAGCAGTACTTC
- TRBJ1-3 TRBV1 - CTSSQEDAVRGGGNTIYF TGCACCAGCAGCCAAGAAGATGCCGTCAGGGGGGGTGGAAACACCATATATTTT
few TRBJ2-2 TRBV4-2 TRBD1 CASSQDTGQGITGELFF TGTGCCAGCAGCCAAGATACGGGACAGGGCATCACCGGGGAGCTGTTTTTT
few TRBJ2-7 TRBV7-9 - CASSYVAGDYYEQYF TGTGCCAGCAGCTACGTGGCAGGAGATTACTACGAGCAGTACTTC
- TRBJ2-7 TRBV7-8 TRBD1 CASSSDRVGEQYF TGTGCCAGCAGCTCAGACAGGGTAGGGGAGCAGTACTTC
few TRBJ2-3 TRBV5-1 TRBD2 CASSLGGASGATDTQYF TGCGCCAGCAGCTTGGGGGGGGCTAGCGGGGCTACAGATACGCAGTATTTT
- TRBJ2-7 TRBV6-5 - CASSYSPGWSEQYF TGTGCCAGCAGTTACTCGCCCGGGTGGAGCGAGCAGTACTTC
- TRBJ2-7 TRBV6-5 - CASNGSPNYEQYF TGTGCCAGCAACGGAAGCCCCAACTACGAGCAGTACTTC
few TRBJ2-7 TRBV12-3/TRBV12-4 - CASSLREREQYF TGTGCCAGCAGCCTCCGGGAGCGGGAGCAGTACTTC